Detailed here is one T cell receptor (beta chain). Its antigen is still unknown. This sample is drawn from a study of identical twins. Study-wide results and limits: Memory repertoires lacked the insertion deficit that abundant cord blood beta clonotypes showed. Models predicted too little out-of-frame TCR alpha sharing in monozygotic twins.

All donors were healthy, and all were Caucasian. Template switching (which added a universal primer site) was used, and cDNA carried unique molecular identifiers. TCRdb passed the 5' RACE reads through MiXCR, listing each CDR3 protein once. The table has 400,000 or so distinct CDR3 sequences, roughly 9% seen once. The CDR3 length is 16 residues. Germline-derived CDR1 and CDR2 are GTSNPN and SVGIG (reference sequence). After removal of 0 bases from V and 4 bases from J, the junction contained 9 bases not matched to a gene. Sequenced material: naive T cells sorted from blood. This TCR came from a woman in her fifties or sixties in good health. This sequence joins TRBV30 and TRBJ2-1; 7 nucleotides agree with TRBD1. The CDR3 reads CAWSVPPGGRYNEQFF. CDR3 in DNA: TGTGCCTGGAGTGTACCCCCAGGGGGACGATACAATGAGCAGTTCTTC.